This record covers a single T cell receptor (beta chain). Its antigen is unidentified. V shed 4 bases, J shed 4 bases, and the junction held 11 bases outside the gene matches. Germline V gene data show CDR1 as MDHEN and CDR2 as SYDVKM. The CDR3 has 17 amino acids. This sample stems from a study of high-grade serous ovarian cancer treatment subgroups. Whole-study results and caveats: Same-patient tumor repertoires overlapped at about 0.11 to 0.85; different patients barely overlapped. Bulk tumor TCR sequencing gave no spatial information.

Tumor samples were taken before definitive surgery or chemotherapy. TCRdb keeps only in-frame clones here, not all; method: immunoSEQ multiplex PCR. The sample comprises some 9,100 clones, more than 70% of which are singletons, and roughly 10% rests with the top ten. The chain recombines TRBV28 with TRBJ2-3; TRBD2 aligns across 10 bases. The sequencing input was tumor tissue. The sequence was collected from a human donor with high-grade serous ovarian cancer. In DNA, the CDR3 is TGTGCCAGCAGTTCAATAACTAGCGGGGCAGGGGCAGATACGCAGTATTTT. It specifies CASSSITSGAGADTQYF.